The 32 T cell receptor beta chains given below trace back to one sample, sequenced in a study of cytomegalovirus exposure and HLA in healthy donors. Sequencing used immunoSEQ multiplex PCR; TCRdb keeps in-frame clones, though not all of them. The table has about 160,000 clones, around 96% seen once. Sequenced input: PBMCs. The receptor source for this set is a woman between 18 and 29 years old in good health and CMV-seronegative.

This clone has a single count. The V and J genes are TRBV5-1 and TRBJ1-5, with D uncertain. The CDR3 runs to 22 residues. Germline CDR1 is SGHRS and CDR2 is YFSETQ. V lost 1 base to trimming and J lost 2 bases, with 31 bases between them. CDR3 residues: CASSLTRFFWEKPPGCNQPQHF. The CDR3 nucleotides read TGCGCCAGCAGCTTGACTCGGTTCTTTTGGGAGAAGCCCCCAGGATGCAATCAGCCCCAGCATTTT.

The genes are TRBV5-6 and TRBJ2-2; D might be TRBD2 (6 bases). From germline, CDR1 is SGHDT and CDR2 YYEEEE. The CDR3 loop spans 16 amino acids. Trimming left V 4 bases short and J 4 bases short, with 17 bases between. CDR3 nucleotide sequence: TGTGCCAGCAGCAAGGTGGGGGTGCGGGGCACCGGGGAGCTGTTTTTT. This codes for CASSKVGVRGTGELFF.

The J gene is TRBJ2-2, the V gene TRBV5-1; 8 bases fit TRBD2. Germline CDR1 reads SGHRS; CDR2 reads YFSETQ. Losses at the gene ends were 2 bases for V and 7 bases for J; bases not matched to a gene: 16. This CDR3 has 18 amino acids. The CDR3 protein is CASSLLVAPGGHGGELFF. In DNA form, the CDR3 reads TGCGCCAGCAGCTTATTGGTCGCGCCGGGGGGGCATGGCGGGGAGCTGTTTTTT.

The chain recombines TRBV11-2 with TRBJ2-3; possible D gene TRBD1, 6 bases. This CDR3 region has 15 residues. V was clipped by 0 bases and J by 5 bases, with 12 bases between them. Germline V gene lookup returns CDR1 SGHAT and CDR2 FQNNGV. The CDR3 spells CASSLEGGRGDTQYF. The CDR3 DNA reads as TGTGCCAGCAGCTTAGAAGGGGGAAGGGGAGATACGCAGTATTTT.

This chain joins TRBV5-4 and TRBJ2-1, with D possibly being TRBD2 (6 bases). The CDR3 covers 15 residues. Trimming pared 0 bases from V and 5 bases from J, leaving 12 bases between. Per the germline V gene, CDR1 is SGHNT and CDR2 is YYREEE (reference sequence). CDR3 amino acids: CASSLAGTLDNEQFF. The DNA for the CDR3 is TGTGCCAGCAGCTTGGCTGGGACTCTAGACAATGAGCAGTTCTTC.

J is TRBJ2-7 and V is TRBV11-2; D remains ambiguous. The CDR3 spans 13 residues. Germline V gene data show CDR1 as SGHAT and CDR2 as FQNNGV. Trimming took off 2 bases at V and 1 base at J, with 6 bases between the two ends. CDR3: CASSLTRSYEQYF. The CDR3 nucleotides are TGTGCCAGCAGCTTAACGCGATCCTACGAGCAGTACTTC.

The V gene is TRBV10-3, the J gene TRBJ2-7; TRBD1 matches 9 bases. Germline V gene sequence: CDR1 ENHRY, CDR2 SYGVKD. This CDR3 is 13 amino acids long. J was trimmed by 4 bases and V by 9 bases; bases with no gene match: 7. The CDR3 protein is CAIRTGDAYEQYF. CDR3 nucleotides: TGTGCCATACGGACAGGGGACGCGTACGAGCAGTACTTC.

The rearrangement links TRBV4-3 to TRBJ2-7; 7 bases fit TRBD1. Germline V gives CDR1 LGHNA, CDR2 YSLEER. This CDR3 contains 17 residues. V shed 0 bases and J 0 bases; nucleotides not matched to a gene: 8. CDR3 region: CASSQDVQGLGSYEQYF. CDR3 coding DNA: TGCGCCAGCAGCCAAGACGTACAGGGGCTAGGCTCCTACGAGCAGTACTTC.

This clone came up once. The chain uses TRBV6-5 and TRBJ1-4, with TRBD1 identical over 7 bases. Per germline, CDR1 MNHEY and CDR2 SVGAGI. This CDR3 is 15 amino acids long. J lost 11 bases, V lost 0 bases, and 9 bases had no gene match. CDR3 residues: CASSYSIRGDSKLFF. CDR3 bases: TGTGCCAGCAGTTACTCGATCAGGGGGGACAGTAAACTGTTTTTT.

The chain recombines TRBV11-2 with TRBJ1-2; D unresolved. Trimming removed 5 bases at V and 8 bases at J, with 30 bases between. Germline V gene sequence: CDR1 SGHAT, CDR2 FQNNGV. The CDR3 length is 18 residues. The CDR3 spells CASSALAQESERYGGYTF. CDR3 sequence (DNA): TGTGCCAGCAGCGCCCTAGCCCAAGAGAGCGAGCGGTACGGCGGCTACACCTTC.

The chain combines TRBV30 with TRBJ1-2; 8 bases fit TRBD1. V was clipped by 0 bases and J by 7 bases; unmatched bases: 7. CDR3 length equals 14 residues. CDR1 and CDR2 from the germline V gene are GTSNPN and SVGIG (reference sequence). CDR3 in DNA: TGTGCCTGGAGTGTACCCTGGACAGGGTTTGGCTACACCTTC. This gives the protein CAWSVPWTGFGYTF.

V usage is TRBV7-9 and J usage is TRBJ1-2; D gene unclear. This CDR3 comprises 17 residues. The germline CDR1 and CDR2 sequences are SEHNR and FQNEAQ (reference sequence). V lost 5 bases to trimming and J lost 4 bases, with 23 bases between them. The CDR3: CASSGRRSAERPYGYTF. The CDR3 DNA reads as TGTGCCAGCAGCGGGAGGAGGTCGGCTGAGCGGCCCTATGGCTACACCTTC.

The chain is built from TRBV9 and TRBJ2-1; maybe TRBD2 (6 bases). From germline, CDR1 is SGDLS and CDR2 YYNGEE. This CDR3 contains 16 residues. V lost 0 bases and J 5 bases, leaving 15 bases between the germline ends. CDR3 amino acids: CASSVDPRGPNNEQFF. In DNA, the CDR3 is TGTGCCAGCAGCGTAGATCCGCGGGGACCTAACAATGAGCAGTTCTTC.

The rearrangement joins TRBV18 to TRBJ1-1; maybe TRBD1 (6 bases). Germline V lookup: CDR1 KGHSH, CDR2 LQKENI. V gave up 6 bases and J gave up 0 bases, with 17 bases separating them. This CDR3 has 16 amino acids. This chain's CDR3 is CASSQSRDIMNTEAFF. DNA of the CDR3: TGTGCCAGCTCGCAGTCCCGGGACATTATGAACACTGAAGCTTTCTTT.

The chain uses TRBV19 and TRBJ1-2; D uncertain. From germline, CDR1 is LNHDA and CDR2 SQIVND (reference sequence). The CDR3 length is 15 residues. Trimming cost V 3 bases and J 5 bases, with 16 bases left between them. In DNA, the CDR3 is TGTGCCAGTAGTATTCGACTAGGGCCACCTTATGGCTACACCTTC. It codes for CASSIRLGPPYGYTF.

Concerning this clone itself: The junction departs from the called germline gene at one end, perhaps through a read error. The chain carries TRBV20-1 and TRBJ1-2; D not resolved. The germline gives CDR1 DFQATT, CDR2 SNEGSKA (reference sequence). The CDR3 sequence is 11 residues long. The CDR3 region has the DNA TGCAGTGCCAGAGTTCTAAGTGGCTACACCTTC. Translation gives CSARVLSGYTF.

The chain uses TRBV4-1 and TRBJ2-3; 9 bases match TRBD1. Looked up from germline, CDR1 is MGHRA and CDR2 is YSYEKL. V was pared by 3 bases and J by 4 bases, with 5 bases of the junction left unmatched. The CDR3 spans 15 residues. As DNA, the CDR3 is TGCGCCAGCAGCCAGGAGGGACAGGGATCAGATACGCAGTATTTT. Residues: CASSQEGQGSDTQYF.

The V gene is TRBV2, the J gene TRBJ2-2, with 9 bases that match TRBD1. With V trimmed by 6 bases and J by 7 bases, 6 bases remained unmatched. There are 14 residues in the CDR3. Germline loops: CDR1 SNHLY, CDR2 FYNNEI. CDR3 region: CASSYRGLGGELFF. CDR3 nucleotide sequence: TGTGCCAGCAGCTACAGGGGGCTTGGCGGGGAGCTGTTTTTT.

The chain joins TRBV11-3 to TRBJ1-5, with D tentatively TRBD1 (5 bases). CDR1 SGHNT and CDR2 YENEEA come from the germline V gene. Trimming stripped 1 base from V and 5 bases from J, with 12 bases between. The CDR3 totals 15 residues. CDR3 coding DNA: TGTGCCAGCAGCTTAGTTCAGGGTACTTATCAGCCCCAGCATTTT. Translation gives CASSLVQGTYQPQHF.

The gene calls are TRBV7-9 and TRBJ1-4; TRBD1 matches 8 bases. J lost 0 bases, V lost 5 bases, and 2 bases had no gene match. Per the germline V gene, CDR1 is SEHNR and CDR2 is FQNEAQ (reference sequence). The CDR3 has 15 amino acids. The CDR3 protein is CASSGQGATNEKLFF. CDR3 nucleotides: TGTGCCAGCAGCGGACAGGGCGCAACTAATGAAAAACTGTTTTTT.

The V and J genes are TRBV7-9 and TRBJ1-1; D not resolved. Germline V lookup: CDR1 SEHNR, CDR2 FQNEAQ (reference sequence). The CDR3 spans 13 residues. Deletions cut 6 bases from V and 2 bases from J, with 10 bases between. CDR3 sequence: CASSWTDNTEAFF. The CDR3 region has the DNA TGTGCCAGCAGTTGGACTGATAACACTGAAGCTTTCTTT.

The chain joins TRBV7-3 to TRBJ2-3; D is undetermined. The CDR3 spans 13 residues. Trimming stripped 4 bases from V and 1 base from J, with 6 bases between. Germline CDR1 reads SGHTA; CDR2 reads FQGTGA. The CDR3 sequence: CASSSGGTDTQYF. CDR3 bases: TGTGCCAGCAGCTCCGGTGGCACAGATACGCAGTATTTT.

The J gene is TRBJ2-5, the V gene TRBV5-1; tentatively, D is TRBD2 (5 bases). CDR1 is SGHRS, CDR2 YFSETQ, per germline. V shed 5 bases and J shed 2 bases, with 16 bases lying between them. The CDR3 is 15 amino acids. The CDR3: CASRRAAPLQETQYF. For the CDR3, the DNA is TGCGCCAGCAGGCGGGCAGCGCCCCTTCAAGAGACCCAGTACTTC.

The V call is TRBV5-1, the J call TRBJ1-1; 8 bases are shared with TRBD1. This CDR3 is 15 amino acids long. The germline gives CDR1 SGHRS, CDR2 YFSETQ. J was trimmed by 6 bases and V by 0 bases; bases with no gene match: 7. CDR3 amino acids: CASSLVGPGGSEAFF. CDR3 DNA sequence: TGCGCCAGCAGCTTGGTGGGCCCAGGGGGCTCTGAAGCTTTCTTT. The full variable domain, with the rest looked up from reference TRBV5-1 and TRBJ1-1, is KAGVTQTPRYLIKTRGQQVTLSCSPISGHRSVSWYQQTPGQGLQFLFEYFSETQRNKGNFPGRFSGRQFSNSRSEMNVSTLELGDSALYLCASSLVGPGGSEAFFGQGTRLTVV.

This chain connects TRBV5-6 to TRBJ2-7, with a possible D match to TRBD2 (5 bases). This CDR3 region has 14 residues. Trimming left V 1 base short and J 0 bases short, with 8 bases between. In germline, CDR1 is SGHDT, CDR2 YYEEEE. The CDR3 coding sequence is TGTGCCAGCAGCTTGACTAGTAGCTCCTACGAGCAGTACTTC. Residues: CASSLTSSSYEQYF.

J is TRBJ1-4 and V is TRBV23-1; D perhaps matches TRBD1 (6 bases). TRBV23-1 is an ORF, and what it does is uncertain. Trimming removed 5 bases from V and 6 bases from J, with 19 bases in between. The CDR3 length is 16 residues. CDR3 region: CASSSSRTAEDEKLFF. CDR3 bases: TGCGCCAGCAGTTCTTCTAGGACAGCCGAGGATGAAAAACTGTTTTTT.

The V and J genes are TRBV30 and TRBJ1-2, with TRBD1 matching over 8 bases. Germline values: CDR1 GTSNPN, CDR2 SVGIG (reference sequence). The length of the CDR3 is 11 residues. Trimming took 1 base from V and 8 from J; bases not matched to a gene: 0. The CDR3: CAWSAGGGYTF. CDR3 in DNA: TGTGCCTGGAGTGCAGGGGGCGGCTACACCTTC.

The chain uses TRBV5-1 and TRBJ2-7; 9 positions agree with TRBD2. The germline V gene has CDR1 SGHRS and CDR2 YFSETQ. The CDR3 loop spans 16 amino acids. With V trimmed by 4 bases and J by 4 bases, 12 bases remained unmatched. In DNA, the CDR3 is TGCGCCAGCAGCCTGGATAGCGGGGGTATTTCGTACGAGCAGTACTTC. This translates into CASSLDSGGISYEQYF. Complete variable domain (other parts from reference TRBV5-1 and TRBJ2-7): KAGVTQTPRYLIKTRGQQVTLSCSPISGHRSVSWYQQTPGQGLQFLFEYFSETQRNKGNFPGRFSGRQFSNSRSEMNVSTLELGDSALYLCASSLDSGGISYEQYFGPGTRLTVT.

The chain has TRBV11-1 and TRBJ1-1; maybe TRBD1 (6 bases). CDR3 length equals 16 residues. Trimming cost V 5 bases and J 1 base, with 17 bases left between them. Germline V lookup: CDR1 SGHAT, CDR2 FQDESV (reference sequence). CDR3 amino acids: CASSRNGGAGNTEAFF. In nucleotides, the CDR3 is TGTGCCAGCAGCCGGAATGGGGGCGCGGGGAACACTGAAGCTTTCTTT.

This clone appeared once. V usage is TRBV27 and J usage is TRBJ2-5, with no clear D. The J call is in doubt because the DNA end fits TRBJ2-7 better. This CDR3 is built from 13 residues. CDR1 and CDR2 (germline): MNHEY, SMNVEV (reference sequence). The CDR3 DNA sequence: TGTGCCAGCAGTTTAAGACCCTACTACGAGCAGTACTTC. The encoded protein is CASSLRPYYEQYF.

V gene TRBV7-2 combines with J gene TRBJ2-5; possible D gene TRBD2, 5 bases. Germline CDR1 is SGHTA and CDR2 is FQGNSA. The CDR3 covers 14 residues. Trimming stripped 5 bases from V and 2 bases from J, with 12 bases between. CDR3 residues: CASSPDRGQETQYF. DNA for the CDR3: TGTGCCAGCAGCCCCGACCGGGGACAAGAGACCCAGTACTTC.

CDR3 DNA: TGCGCCAGCAGCTTGGCCGAGTGGTACCAAGAGACCCAGTACTTC. This translates into CASSLAEWYQETQYF. This chain links TRBV5-1 with TRBJ2-5; no clear D gene. Between the trimmed V and J ends, which lost 0 bases and 0 bases, there was a span of 9 bases. Germline lookup yields CDR1 SGHRS and CDR2 YFSETQ. This CDR3 has 15 amino acids.